A selection of T cell receptor beta chains follows, all from one sample in a study of PD-1 blockade in mismatch repair-deficient tumors. The data were produced by immunoSEQ multiplex PCR, yet TCRdb's version contains in-frame clones alone and is incomplete. The data show around 120,000 clones, with roughly 90% seen just once and about 11% held by the top ten. Here the sequenced sample was peripheral blood, taken about 17 months after starting pembrolizumab. The receptor set was obtained from an adult with mismatch repair-deficient cancer. Each CDR3 is given with its conserved first and last residue. Each record gives: D gene, V gene, J gene, clone size, CDR3 DNA, CDR3 protein. A D gene is named only where the DNA matches it firmly. Not every row has a clone size; where given, it reads once, few, many or a size class.

d_call: -
v_call: TRBV7-8
j_call: TRBJ2-7
clone_size: -
cdr3_nt: TGTGCCAGCAGCTTAGGGGCAGGGGAATCCTACGAGCAGTACTTC
cdr3_aa: CASSLGAGESYEQYF

d_call: -
v_call: TRBV29-1
j_call: TRBJ2-2
clone_size: -
cdr3_nt: TGCAGCGTTGGTATCGCCGGGGAGCTGTTTTTT
cdr3_aa: CSVGIAGELFF

d_call: TRBD1
v_call: TRBV6-5
j_call: TRBJ2-7
clone_size: -
cdr3_nt: TGTGCCAGCAGTTACCGGGGGACAGGGGTACGCTACGAGCAGTACTTC
cdr3_aa: CASSYRGTGVRYEQYF

d_call: -
v_call: TRBV21-1
j_call: TRBJ2-7
clone_size: -
cdr3_nt: TGTGCCAGCAGCAAATTCGGACAGGGGGGCTCCTACGAGCAGTACTTC
cdr3_aa: CASSKFGQGGSYEQYF

d_call: TRBD2
v_call: TRBV5-4
j_call: TRBJ2-7
clone_size: few
cdr3_nt: TGTGCCAGCAGCTTGGGGACTAGCGGGGAGTTGGTGTACGAGCAGTACTTC
cdr3_aa: CASSLGTSGELVYEQYF

d_call: TRBD2
v_call: TRBV11-3
j_call: TRBJ2-7
clone_size: -
cdr3_nt: TGTGCCAGCAGCTTAGGCCGGGGGGGCAGGGGACCCTACGAGCAGTACTTC
cdr3_aa: CASSLGRGGRGPYEQYF

d_call: TRBD1
v_call: TRBV27
j_call: TRBJ2-1
clone_size: -
cdr3_nt: TGTGCCAGCCAGGGGGCGGTCTACAATGAGCAGTTCTTC
cdr3_aa: CASQGAVYNEQFF

d_call: TRBD2
v_call: TRBV27
j_call: TRBJ2-7
clone_size: -
cdr3_nt: TGTGCCAGCAGTCCCACTAGCGCCCAGTACGAGCAGTACTTC
cdr3_aa: CASSPTSAQYEQYF

d_call: TRBD2
v_call: TRBV30
j_call: TRBJ2-1
clone_size: -
cdr3_nt: TGTGCCTGGGATAATCTAGCGGGGAGCTCCTACAATGAGCAGTTCTTC
cdr3_aa: CAWDNLAGSSYNEQFF

d_call: TRBD2
v_call: TRBV29-1
j_call: TRBJ2-7
clone_size: -
cdr3_nt: TGCAGCGTTGTCCCTAGCGGGAGTCCCGAGCAGTACTTC
cdr3_aa: CSVVPSGSPEQYF

d_call: -
v_call: TRBV5-1
j_call: TRBJ1-2
clone_size: -
cdr3_nt: TGCGCCAGCAGCTTGCATCACAGGGATGAGTATGGCTACACCTTC
cdr3_aa: CASSLHHRDEYGYTF

d_call: -
v_call: TRBV11-2
j_call: TRBJ1-2
clone_size: few
cdr3_nt: TGTGCCAGCAGCTTAGGTGGGAATGGCTACACCTTC
cdr3_aa: CASSLGGNGYTF

d_call: -
v_call: TRBV27
j_call: TRBJ1-2
clone_size: -
cdr3_nt: TGTGCCAGCAGGGGCAACAGGCCGGATGGCTACACCTTC
cdr3_aa: CASRGNRPDGYTF

d_call: -
v_call: TRBV7-9
j_call: TRBJ2-5
clone_size: -
cdr3_nt: TGTGCCAGCAGCTTAACGACTAGATCACAAGAGACCCAGTACTTC
cdr3_aa: CASSLTTRSQETQYF

d_call: TRBD2
v_call: TRBV11-3
j_call: TRBJ2-5
clone_size: -
cdr3_nt: TGTGCCAGCAGCTTAGCCGGGACTAGAAAAGAGACCCAGTACTTC
cdr3_aa: CASSLAGTRKETQYF

d_call: -
v_call: TRBV7-6
j_call: TRBJ2-5
clone_size: -
cdr3_nt: TGTGCCAGCTTACTGGGGGCAGGTCAGCAGGAGACCCAGTACTTC
cdr3_aa: CASLLGAGQQETQYF

d_call: TRBD2
v_call: TRBV29-1
j_call: TRBJ2-3
clone_size: -
cdr3_nt: TGCAGCGTGAACGGACTAGACGCAGATACGCAGTATTTT
cdr3_aa: CSVNGLDADTQYF

d_call: -
v_call: TRBV2
j_call: TRBJ2-3
clone_size: -
cdr3_nt: TGTGCCAGCAGCCGGACAGGGCGGGAGGATACGCAGTATTTT
cdr3_aa: CASSRTGREDTQYF

d_call: TRBD1
v_call: TRBV7-2
j_call: TRBJ2-4
clone_size: -
cdr3_nt: TGTGCCAGCAGCTTAGTCGACAGGGGCCCCGTCTACTTC
cdr3_aa: CASSLVDRGPVYF

d_call: TRBD2
v_call: TRBV7-9
j_call: TRBJ2-1
clone_size: once
cdr3_nt: TGTGCCAGCAGCTCACTACGCGGGAGGGCCTTAGTCCTCTTC
cdr3_aa: CASSSLRGRALVLF

d_call: -
v_call: TRBV10-2
j_call: TRBJ2-6
clone_size: -
cdr3_nt: TGCGCCAGCAGTGAGGATAGGGTCGGGGCCAACGTCCTGACTTTC
cdr3_aa: CASSEDRVGANVLTF

d_call: -
v_call: TRBV9
j_call: TRBJ2-7
clone_size: few
cdr3_nt: TGTGCCAGCAGCGTAGGGTCGGCCGTCTCCTACGAGCAGTACTTC
cdr3_aa: CASSVGSAVSYEQYF

d_call: -
v_call: TRBV10-3
j_call: TRBJ2-1
clone_size: -
cdr3_nt: TGTGCCATCAGTGACCGAAGACGGGAGTTAAACGAGCAGTTCTTC
cdr3_aa: CAISDRRRELNEQFF

d_call: -
v_call: TRBV10-3
j_call: TRBJ2-2
clone_size: -
cdr3_nt: TGTGCCATCAGTCAGAAACCAGGGGCAGCGAACACCGGGGAGCTGTTTTTT
cdr3_aa: CAISQKPGAANTGELFF

d_call: TRBD2
v_call: TRBV5-1
j_call: TRBJ2-1
clone_size: -
cdr3_nt: TGCGCCAGCAGCCCCGCCGAGGCGGGAGGCAATGAGCAGTTCTTC
cdr3_aa: CASSPAEAGGNEQFF

d_call: -
v_call: TRBV6-5
j_call: TRBJ1-1
clone_size: -
cdr3_nt: TGTGCCAGCAGTTACTCCGGGGGCACTGAAGCTTTCTTT
cdr3_aa: CASSYSGGTEAFF

d_call: TRBD1
v_call: TRBV6-6
j_call: TRBJ1-1
clone_size: -
cdr3_nt: TGTGCCAGCAGCGTACAGGGGAGTCGCACTGAAGCTTTCTTT
cdr3_aa: CASSVQGSRTEAFF

d_call: -
v_call: TRBV10-3
j_call: TRBJ2-1
clone_size: -
cdr3_nt: TGTGCCATCAGCTCCGGGACAAACAATGAGCAGTTCTTC
cdr3_aa: CAISSGTNNEQFF

d_call: -
v_call: TRBV27
j_call: TRBJ2-7
clone_size: -
cdr3_nt: TGTGCCAGCAGTTTAATGTCAGGCTACGAGCAGTACTTC
cdr3_aa: CASSLMSGYEQYF

d_call: TRBD2
v_call: TRBV15
j_call: TRBJ2-7
clone_size: -
cdr3_nt: TGTGCCACCAGCACGCCCCCGGGACTAGCGGGAGGGTTGGGGTACGAGCAGTACTTC
cdr3_aa: CATSTPPGLAGGLGYEQYF

d_call: -
v_call: TRBV4-1
j_call: TRBJ2-7
clone_size: -
cdr3_nt: TGCGCCAGCAGCCAAGACCAGGGGTCATCCTACGAGCAGTACTTC
cdr3_aa: CASSQDQGSSYEQYF

d_call: TRBD2
v_call: TRBV9
j_call: TRBJ2-1
clone_size: -
cdr3_nt: TGTGCCAGCAGCGTAGGAGGCGGGAGTAGTTACAATGAGCAGTTCTTC
cdr3_aa: CASSVGGGSSYNEQFF

d_call: -
v_call: TRBV7-2
j_call: TRBJ2-1
clone_size: -
cdr3_nt: TGTGCCAGCAGCTTAACGGGGGCGGGTTACAATGAGCAGTTCTTC
cdr3_aa: CASSLTGAGYNEQFF